This entry concerns a single T cell receptor (beta chain). Its antigen is unidentified. Clones were sequenced by immunoSEQ multiplex PCR, and TCRdb holds only the in-frame ones, with some missing. The sample has approximately 88,000 clones, less than 95% seen once. The data derive from a study of T cell responses to AZD1222 COVID-19 vaccine. Whole-study findings and limits: It should be noted that donors were predominantly white British and more often female, and clonal diversity was possibly underestimated.

Per the germline V gene, CDR1 is KGHDR and CDR2 is SFDVKD. This CDR3 comprises 15 residues. V gave up 9 bases and J gave up 0 bases; unmatched junction bases: 7. Sequences were derived from peripheral blood, sampled 28 days after the second AZD1222 dose. The chain uses TRBV24-1 and TRBJ2-1; TRBD2 aligns across 7 bases. This clonotype was obtained from an adult who received the AZD1222 COVID-19 vaccine. The CDR3 here is CATAPPGGSYNEQFF. CDR3 nucleotides: TGTGCCACCGCCCCCCCGGGGGGCTCCTACAATGAGCAGTTCTTC.